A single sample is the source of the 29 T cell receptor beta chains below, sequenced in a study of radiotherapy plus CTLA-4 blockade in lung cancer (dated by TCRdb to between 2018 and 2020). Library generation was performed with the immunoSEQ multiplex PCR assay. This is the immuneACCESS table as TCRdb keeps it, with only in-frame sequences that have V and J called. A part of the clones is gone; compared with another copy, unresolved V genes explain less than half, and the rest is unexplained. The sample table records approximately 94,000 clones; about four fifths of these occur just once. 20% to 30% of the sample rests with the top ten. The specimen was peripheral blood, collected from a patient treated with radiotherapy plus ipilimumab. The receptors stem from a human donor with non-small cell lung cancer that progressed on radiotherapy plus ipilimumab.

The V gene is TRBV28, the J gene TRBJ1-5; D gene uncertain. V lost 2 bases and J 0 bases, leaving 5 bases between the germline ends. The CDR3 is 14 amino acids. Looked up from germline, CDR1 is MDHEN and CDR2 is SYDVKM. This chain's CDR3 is CASSLGVSNQPQHF. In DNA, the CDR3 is TGTGCCAGCAGTTTAGGGGTTAGCAATCAGCCCCAGCATTTT. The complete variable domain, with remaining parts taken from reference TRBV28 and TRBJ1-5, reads DVKVTQSSRYLVKRTGEKVFLECVQDMDHENMFWYRQDPGLGLRLIYFSYDVKMKEKGDIPEGYSVSREKKERFSLILESASTNQTSMYLCASSLGVSNQPQHFGDGTRLSIL.

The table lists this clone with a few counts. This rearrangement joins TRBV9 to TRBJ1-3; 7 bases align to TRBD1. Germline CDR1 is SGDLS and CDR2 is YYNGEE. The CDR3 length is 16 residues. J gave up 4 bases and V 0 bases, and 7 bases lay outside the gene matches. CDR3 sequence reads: CASSVGSTGHGNTIYF. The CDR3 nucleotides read TGTGCCAGCAGCGTAGGGTCGACAGGGCACGGAAACACCATATATTTT.

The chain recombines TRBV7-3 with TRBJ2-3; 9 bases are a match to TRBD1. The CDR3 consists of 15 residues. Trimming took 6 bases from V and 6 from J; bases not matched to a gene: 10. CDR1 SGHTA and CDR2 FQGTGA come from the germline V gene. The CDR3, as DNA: TGTGCCAGCAGATCTCCGGGACAGGGTGTTGATACGCAGTATTTT. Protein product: CASRSPGQGVDTQYF. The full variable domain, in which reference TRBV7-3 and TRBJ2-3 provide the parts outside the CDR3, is GAGVSQTPSNKVTEKGKYVELRCDPISGHTALYWYRQSLGQGPEFLIYFQGTGAADDSGLPNDRFFAVRPEGSVSTLKIQRTERGDSAVYLCASRSPGQGVDTQYFGPGTRLTVL.

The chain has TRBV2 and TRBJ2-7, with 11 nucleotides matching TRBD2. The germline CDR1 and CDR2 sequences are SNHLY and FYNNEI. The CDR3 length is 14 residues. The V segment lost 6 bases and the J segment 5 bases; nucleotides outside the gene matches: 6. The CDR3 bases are TGTGCCAGCAGAAATAGCGGGAGGGAGGACGAGCAGTACTTC. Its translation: CASRNSGREDEQYF.

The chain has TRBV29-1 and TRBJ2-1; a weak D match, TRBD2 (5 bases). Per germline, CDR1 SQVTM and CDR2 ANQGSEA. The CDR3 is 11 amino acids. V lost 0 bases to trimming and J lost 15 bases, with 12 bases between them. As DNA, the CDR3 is TGCAGCGTTGAAGATGGGTGGAGGAGGTTCTTC. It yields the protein CSVEDGWRRFF.

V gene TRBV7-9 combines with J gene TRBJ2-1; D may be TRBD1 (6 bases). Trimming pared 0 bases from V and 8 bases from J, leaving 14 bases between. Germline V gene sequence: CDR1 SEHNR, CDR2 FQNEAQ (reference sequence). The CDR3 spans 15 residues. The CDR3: CASSLALGTRDEQFF. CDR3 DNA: TGTGCCAGCAGCTTAGCGTTGGGGACACGGGATGAGCAGTTCTTC.

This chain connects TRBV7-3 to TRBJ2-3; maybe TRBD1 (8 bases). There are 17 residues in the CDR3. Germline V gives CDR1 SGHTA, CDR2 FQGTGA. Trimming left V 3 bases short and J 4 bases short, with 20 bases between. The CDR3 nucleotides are TGTGCCAGCAGCTTCGATACAGGGGGGGTTCGAGCAGATACGCAGTATTTT. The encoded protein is CASSFDTGGVRADTQYF.

The CDR3 loop reads CATSRDGGSSYEQYF. In DNA, the CDR3 is TGTGCCACCAGCAGAGATGGTGGTAGTTCCTACGAGCAGTACTTC. The rearrangement joins TRBV15 to TRBJ2-7; the D is unclear. The germline V and J ends were trimmed by 0 bases and 1 base, with 10 bases remaining between them. CDR3 size: 15 residues. Germline lookup yields CDR1 LNHNV and CDR2 YYDKDF (reference sequence).

The CDR3 DNA is TGTGCCAGCAGTTTAGTCGGTAGATACAATGAGCAGTTCTTC. Translating gives CASSLVGRYNEQFF. The chain is built from TRBV28 and TRBJ2-1; unclear D gene. V was shortened by 2 bases and J by 4 bases, with 9 bases between the two germline ends. From germline, CDR1 is MDHEN and CDR2 SYDVKM. The CDR3 sequence is 14 residues long.

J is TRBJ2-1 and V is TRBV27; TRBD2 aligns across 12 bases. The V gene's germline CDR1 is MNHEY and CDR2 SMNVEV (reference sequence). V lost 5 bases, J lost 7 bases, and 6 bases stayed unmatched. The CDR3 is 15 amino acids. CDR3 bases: TGTGCCAGCAGTCGACTAGCGGGAGTGGGTAATGAGCAGTTCTTC. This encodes CASSRLAGVGNEQFF.

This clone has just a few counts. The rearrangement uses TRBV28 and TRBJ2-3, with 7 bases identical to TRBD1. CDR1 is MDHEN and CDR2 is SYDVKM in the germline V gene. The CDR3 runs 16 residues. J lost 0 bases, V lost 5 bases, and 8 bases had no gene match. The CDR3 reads CASSQTGTVSTDTQYF. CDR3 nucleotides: TGTGCCAGCAGTCAAACCGGGACAGTTAGCACAGATACGCAGTATTTT. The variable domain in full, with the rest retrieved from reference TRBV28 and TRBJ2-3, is DVKVTQSSRYLVKRTGEKVFLECVQDMDHENMFWYRQDPGLGLRLIYFSYDVKMKEKGDIPEGYSVSREKKERFSLILESASTNQTSMYLCASSQTGTVSTDTQYFGPGTRLTVL.

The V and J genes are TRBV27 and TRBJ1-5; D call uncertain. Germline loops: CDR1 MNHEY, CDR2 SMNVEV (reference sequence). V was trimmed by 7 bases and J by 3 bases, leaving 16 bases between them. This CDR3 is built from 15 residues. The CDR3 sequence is CASNPNGQFNQPQHF. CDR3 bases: TGTGCCAGCAACCCGAACGGGCAGTTCAATCAGCCCCAGCATTTT.

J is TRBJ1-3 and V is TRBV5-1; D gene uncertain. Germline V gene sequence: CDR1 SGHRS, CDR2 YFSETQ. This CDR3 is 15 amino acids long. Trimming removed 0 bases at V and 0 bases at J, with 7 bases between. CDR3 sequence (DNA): TGCGCCAGCAGCTTGGCAGTGTCCTCTGGAAACACCATATATTTT. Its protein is CASSLAVSSGNTIYF. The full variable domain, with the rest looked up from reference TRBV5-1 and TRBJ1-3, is KAGVTQTPRYLIKTRGQQVTLSCSPISGHRSVSWYQQTPGQGLQFLFEYFSETQRNKGNFPGRFSGRQFSNSRSEMNVSTLELGDSALYLCASSLAVSSGNTIYFGEGSWLTVV.

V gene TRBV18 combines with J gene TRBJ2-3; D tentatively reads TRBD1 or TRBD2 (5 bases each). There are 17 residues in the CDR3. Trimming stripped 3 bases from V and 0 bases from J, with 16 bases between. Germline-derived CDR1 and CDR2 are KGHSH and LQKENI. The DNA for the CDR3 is TGTGCCAGCTCACCCGAGGGGTCCATGGCAAGCACAGATACGCAGTATTTT. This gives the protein CASSPEGSMASTDTQYF.

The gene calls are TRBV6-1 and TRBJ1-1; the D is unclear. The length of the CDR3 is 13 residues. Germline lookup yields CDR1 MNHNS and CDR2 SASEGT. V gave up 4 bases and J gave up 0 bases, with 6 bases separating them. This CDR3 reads CASSGKMNTEAFF. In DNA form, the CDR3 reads TGTGCCAGCAGTGGGAAAATGAACACTGAAGCTTTCTTT.

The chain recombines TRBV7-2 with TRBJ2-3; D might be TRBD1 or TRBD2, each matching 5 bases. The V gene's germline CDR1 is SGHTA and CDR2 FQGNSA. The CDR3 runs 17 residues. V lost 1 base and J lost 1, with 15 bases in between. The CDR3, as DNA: TGTGCCAGCAGCTTAGTGGGGACCGCGCCGGGCACAGATACGCAGTATTTT. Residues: CASSLVGTAPGTDTQYF.

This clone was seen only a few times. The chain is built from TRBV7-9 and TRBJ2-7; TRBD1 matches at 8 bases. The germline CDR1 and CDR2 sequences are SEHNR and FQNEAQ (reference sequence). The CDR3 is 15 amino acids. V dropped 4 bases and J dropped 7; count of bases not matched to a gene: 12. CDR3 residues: CASSSRTGREEEQYV. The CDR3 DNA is TGTGCCAGCAGCTCCAGGACAGGGCGTGAGGAAGAGCAGTACGTC.

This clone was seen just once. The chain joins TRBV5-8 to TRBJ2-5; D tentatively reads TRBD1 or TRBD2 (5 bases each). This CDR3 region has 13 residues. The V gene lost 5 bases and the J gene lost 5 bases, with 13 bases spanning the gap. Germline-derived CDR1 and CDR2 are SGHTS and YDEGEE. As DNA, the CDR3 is TGTGCCAGCAGGGGGACGGGAACTGAGACCCAGTACTTC. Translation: CASRGTGTETQYF.

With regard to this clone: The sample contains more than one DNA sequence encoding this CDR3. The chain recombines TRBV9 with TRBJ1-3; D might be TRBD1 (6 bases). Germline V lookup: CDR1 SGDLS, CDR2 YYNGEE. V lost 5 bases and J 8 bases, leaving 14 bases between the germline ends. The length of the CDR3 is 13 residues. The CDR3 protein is CASSVSGDDTIYF. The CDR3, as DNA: TGTGCCAGCAGTGTATCAGGGGATGACACCATATATTTT.

CDR3 amino acids: CAWSEGRNRQNIQYF. CDR3 nucleotide sequence: TGTGCCTGGAGTGAAGGTCGGAACAGACAAAACATTCAGTACTTC. The rearrangement links TRBV30 to TRBJ2-4, with D unclear. V was shortened by 1 base and J by 5 bases, with 15 bases between the two germline ends. The CDR3 contains 15 residues. Germline V gene lookup returns CDR1 GTSNPN and CDR2 SVGIG (reference sequence).

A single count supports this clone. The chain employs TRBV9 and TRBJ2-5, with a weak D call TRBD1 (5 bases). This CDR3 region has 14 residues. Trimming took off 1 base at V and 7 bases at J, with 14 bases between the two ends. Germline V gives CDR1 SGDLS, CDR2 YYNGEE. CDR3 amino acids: CASSVFTDTGTQYF. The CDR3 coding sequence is TGTGCCAGCAGCGTATTCACGGACACAGGGACCCAGTACTTC.

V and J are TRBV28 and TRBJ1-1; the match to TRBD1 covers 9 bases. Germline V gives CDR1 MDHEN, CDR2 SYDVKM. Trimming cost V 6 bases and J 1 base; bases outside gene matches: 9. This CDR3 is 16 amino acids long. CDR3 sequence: CASSSPGQGRNTEAFF. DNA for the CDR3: TGTGCCAGCAGCTCACCCGGACAGGGGAGGAACACTGAAGCTTTCTTT.

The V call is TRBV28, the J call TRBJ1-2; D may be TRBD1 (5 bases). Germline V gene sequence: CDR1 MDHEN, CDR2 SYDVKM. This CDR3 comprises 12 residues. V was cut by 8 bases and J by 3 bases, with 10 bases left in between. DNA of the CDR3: TGTGCCAGCGAGAGGGGTTACTATGGCTACACCTTC. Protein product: CASERGYYGYTF.

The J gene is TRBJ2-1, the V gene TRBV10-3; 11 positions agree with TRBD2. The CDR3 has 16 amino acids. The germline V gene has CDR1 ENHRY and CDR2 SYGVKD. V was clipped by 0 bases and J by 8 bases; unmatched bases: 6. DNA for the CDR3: TGTGCCATCAGTGAGTCACTAGCGGGAGCCCCACATGAGCAGTTCTTC. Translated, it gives CAISESLAGAPHEQFF.

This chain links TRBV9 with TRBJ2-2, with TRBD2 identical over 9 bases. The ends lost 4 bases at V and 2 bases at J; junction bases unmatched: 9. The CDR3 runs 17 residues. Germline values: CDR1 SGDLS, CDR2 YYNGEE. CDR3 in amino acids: CASSTRLAETNTGELFF. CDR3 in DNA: TGTGCCAGCAGCACCAGACTAGCGGAAACAAACACCGGGGAGCTGTTTTTT.

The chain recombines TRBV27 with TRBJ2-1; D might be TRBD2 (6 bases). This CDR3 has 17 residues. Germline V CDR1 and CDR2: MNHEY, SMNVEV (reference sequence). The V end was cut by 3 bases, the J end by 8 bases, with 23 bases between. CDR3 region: CASSFRVGREKTYEQFF. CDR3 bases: TGTGCCAGCAGTTTCAGAGTCGGGCGGGAAAAAACCTATGAGCAGTTCTTC.

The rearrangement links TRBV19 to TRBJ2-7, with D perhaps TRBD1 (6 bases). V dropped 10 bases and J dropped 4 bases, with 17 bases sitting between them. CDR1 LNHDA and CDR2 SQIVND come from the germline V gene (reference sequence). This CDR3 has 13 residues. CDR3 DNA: TGTGCCACAGGCTACAGGGATCGTTACGAGCAGTACTTC. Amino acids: CATGYRDRYEQYF.

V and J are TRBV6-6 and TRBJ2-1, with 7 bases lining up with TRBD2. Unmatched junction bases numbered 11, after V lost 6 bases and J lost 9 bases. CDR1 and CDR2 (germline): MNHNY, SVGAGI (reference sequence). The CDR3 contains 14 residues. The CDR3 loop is CASRGPRETSEQFF. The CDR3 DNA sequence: TGTGCCAGCAGGGGGCCGCGGGAGACCAGTGAGCAGTTCTTC.

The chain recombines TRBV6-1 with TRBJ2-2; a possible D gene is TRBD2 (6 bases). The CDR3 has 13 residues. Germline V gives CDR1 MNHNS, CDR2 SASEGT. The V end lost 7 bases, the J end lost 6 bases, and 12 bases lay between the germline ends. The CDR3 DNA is TGTGCCAGCACCGAGTGGGGGGCCGGGGAGCTGTTTTTT. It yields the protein CASTEWGAGELFF.